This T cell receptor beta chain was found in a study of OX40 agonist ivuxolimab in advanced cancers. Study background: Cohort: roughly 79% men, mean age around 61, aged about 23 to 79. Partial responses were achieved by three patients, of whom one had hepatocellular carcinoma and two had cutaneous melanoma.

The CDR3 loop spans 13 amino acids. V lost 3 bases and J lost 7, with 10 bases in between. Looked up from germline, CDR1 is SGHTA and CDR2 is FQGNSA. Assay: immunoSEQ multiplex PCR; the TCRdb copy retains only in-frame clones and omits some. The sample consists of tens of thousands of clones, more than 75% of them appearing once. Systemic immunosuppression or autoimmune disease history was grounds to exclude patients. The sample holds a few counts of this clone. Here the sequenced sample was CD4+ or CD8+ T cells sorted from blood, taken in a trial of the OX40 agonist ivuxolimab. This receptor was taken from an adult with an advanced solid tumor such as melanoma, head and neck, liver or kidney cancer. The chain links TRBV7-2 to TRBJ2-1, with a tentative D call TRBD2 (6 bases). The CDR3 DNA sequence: TGTGCCAGCAGCTTCGGTCGGGAGAATGAGCAGTTCTTC. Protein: CASSFGRENEQFF.